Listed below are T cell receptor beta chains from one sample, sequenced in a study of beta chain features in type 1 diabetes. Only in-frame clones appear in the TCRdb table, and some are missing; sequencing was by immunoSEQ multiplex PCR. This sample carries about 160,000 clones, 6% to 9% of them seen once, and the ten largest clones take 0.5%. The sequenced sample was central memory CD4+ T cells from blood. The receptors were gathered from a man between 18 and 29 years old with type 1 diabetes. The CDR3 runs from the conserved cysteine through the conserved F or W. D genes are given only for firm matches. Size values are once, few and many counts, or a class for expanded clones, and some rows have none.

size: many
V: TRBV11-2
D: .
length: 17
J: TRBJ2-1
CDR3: CASSTYRDFFSYNEQFF
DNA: TGTGCCAGCAGCACTTACCGGGACTTTTTCTCCTACAATGAGCAGTTCTTC

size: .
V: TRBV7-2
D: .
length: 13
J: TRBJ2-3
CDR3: CASGAGATDTQYF
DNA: TGTGCCAGCGGGGCGGGGGCGACAGATACGCAGTATTTT

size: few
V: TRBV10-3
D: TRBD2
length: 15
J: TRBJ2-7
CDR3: CAISGEGPTTYEQYF
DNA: TGTGCCATCAGTGGGGAGGGCCCCACTACCTACGAGCAGTACTTC

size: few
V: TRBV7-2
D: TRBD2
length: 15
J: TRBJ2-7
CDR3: CASSFSGGVSYEQYF
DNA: TGTGCCAGCAGTTTTAGCGGGGGGGTCTCCTACGAGCAGTACTTC

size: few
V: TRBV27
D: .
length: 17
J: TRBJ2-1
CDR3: CASSRLLRGRADNEQFF
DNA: TGTGCCAGCAGTCGACTTCTCCGGGGAAGGGCCGACAATGAGCAGTTCTTC

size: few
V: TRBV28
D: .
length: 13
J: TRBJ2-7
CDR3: CASKQDPNYEQYF
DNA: TGTGCCAGCAAACAGGACCCTAACTACGAGCAGTACTTC

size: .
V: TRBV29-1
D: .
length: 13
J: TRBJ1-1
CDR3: CSVIRRRDTEAFF
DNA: TGCAGCGTTATCAGGAGGAGGGACACTGAAGCTTTCTTT

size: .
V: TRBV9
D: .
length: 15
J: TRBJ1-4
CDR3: CASSVGRQKNEKLFF
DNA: TGTGCCAGCAGCGTAGGGAGACAGAAAAATGAAAAACTGTTTTTT

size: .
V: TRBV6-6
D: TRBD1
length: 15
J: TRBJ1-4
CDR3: CASSSTGQVNEKLFF
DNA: TGTGCCAGCAGTTCTACGGGACAGGTTAATGAAAAACTGTTTTTT

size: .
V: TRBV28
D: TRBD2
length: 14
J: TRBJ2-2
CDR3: CASRGGTDTGELFF
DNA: TGTGCCAGCCGGGGGGGAACGGACACCGGGGAGCTGTTTTTT

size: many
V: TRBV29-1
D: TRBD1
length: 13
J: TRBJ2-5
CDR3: CSALRGQKETQYF
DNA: TGCAGCGCCCTCCGGGGACAGAAAGAGACCCAGTACTTC

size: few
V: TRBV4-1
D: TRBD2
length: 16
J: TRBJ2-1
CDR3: CASSRKAGDDYNEQFF
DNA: TGCGCCAGCAGCCGGAAAGCGGGAGATGACTACAATGAGCAGTTCTTC

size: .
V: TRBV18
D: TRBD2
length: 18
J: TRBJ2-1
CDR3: CASSPAQRGTSDYNEQFF
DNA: TGTGCCAGCTCACCAGCCCAGCGGGGGACCTCCGACTACAATGAGCAGTTCTTC

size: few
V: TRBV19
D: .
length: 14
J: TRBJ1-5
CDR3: CASAGGQEDQPQHF
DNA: TGTGCCAGTGCGGGGGGGCAAGAGGATCAGCCCCAGCATTTT

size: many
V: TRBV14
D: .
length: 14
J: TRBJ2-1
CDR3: CASSPMWRGDEQFF
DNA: TGTGCCAGCAGCCCGATGTGGCGGGGCGATGAGCAGTTCTTC

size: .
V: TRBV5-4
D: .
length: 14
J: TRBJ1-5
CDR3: CASSLGGAEQPQHF
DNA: TGTGCCAGCAGCTTGGGTGGAGCTGAACAGCCCCAGCATTTT

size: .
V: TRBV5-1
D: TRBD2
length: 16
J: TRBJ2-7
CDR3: CASSDGWGGGTYEQYF
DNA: TGCGCCAGCAGCGACGGTTGGGGCGGGGGAACCTACGAGCAGTACTTC

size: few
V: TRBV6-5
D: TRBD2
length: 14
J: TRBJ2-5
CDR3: CASSTGTSGETQYF
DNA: TGTGCCAGCAGCACCGGGACTAGCGGAGAGACCCAGTACTTC

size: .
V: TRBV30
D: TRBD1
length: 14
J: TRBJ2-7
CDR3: CAWSHGTGFDEQYF
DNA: TGTGCCTGGAGTCACGGGACAGGGTTCGACGAGCAGTACTTC

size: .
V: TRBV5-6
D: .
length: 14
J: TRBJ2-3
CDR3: CASSRPQGSDTQYF
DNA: TGTGCCAGCAGTCGCCCACAGGGCTCGGATACGCAGTATTTT

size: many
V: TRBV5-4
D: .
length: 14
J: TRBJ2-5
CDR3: CASSFPGVEETQYF
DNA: TGTGCCAGCAGCTTTCCGGGAGTTGAGGAGACCCAGTACTTC

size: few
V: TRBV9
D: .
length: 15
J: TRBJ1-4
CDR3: CASSRDGGTNEKLFF
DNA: TGTGCCAGCAGCAGAGACGGAGGGACTAATGAAAAACTGTTTTTT

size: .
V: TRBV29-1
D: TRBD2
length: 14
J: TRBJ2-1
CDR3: CSVGGSGSRDEQFF
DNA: TGCAGCGTTGGAGGTAGCGGGAGCCGCGATGAGCAGTTCTTC

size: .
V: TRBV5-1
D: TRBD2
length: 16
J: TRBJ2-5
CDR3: CASSLGAASGGETQYF
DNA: TGCGCCAGCAGCTTGGGTGCGGCTAGCGGGGGAGAGACCCAGTACTTC

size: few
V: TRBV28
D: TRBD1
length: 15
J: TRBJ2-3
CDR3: CASSPSDRETDTQYF
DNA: TGTGCCAGCAGTCCGTCAGACAGGGAAACAGATACGCAGTATTTT

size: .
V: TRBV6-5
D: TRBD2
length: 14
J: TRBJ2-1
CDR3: CASHSGWRYNEQFF
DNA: TGTGCCAGCCATAGCGGGTGGCGATACAATGAGCAGTTCTTC

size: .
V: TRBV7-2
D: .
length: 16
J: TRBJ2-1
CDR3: CASSFLGLSSYNEQFF
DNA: TGTGCCAGCAGCTTCCTAGGACTAAGCTCCTACAATGAGCAGTTCTTC

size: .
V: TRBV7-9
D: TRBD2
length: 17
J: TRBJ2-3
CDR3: CASSLRLGGGTTDTQYF
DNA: TGTGCCAGCAGCTTAAGGCTGGGCGGGGGTACAACAGATACGCAGTATTTT

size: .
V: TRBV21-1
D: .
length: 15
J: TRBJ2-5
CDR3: CASSKGEGTQETQYF
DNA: TGTGCCAGCAGCAAAGGGGAGGGTACCCAAGAGACCCAGTACTTC

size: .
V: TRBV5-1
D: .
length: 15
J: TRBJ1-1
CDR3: CASSSAGAGNTEAFF
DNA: TGCGCCAGCAGCTCAGCAGGGGCGGGGAACACTGAAGCTTTCTTT

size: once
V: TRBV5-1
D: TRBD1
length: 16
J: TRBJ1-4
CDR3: CASSLEGQGANEKLFF
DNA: TGCGCCAGCAGCTTGGAGGGACAGGGAGCTAATGAAAAACTGTTTTTT

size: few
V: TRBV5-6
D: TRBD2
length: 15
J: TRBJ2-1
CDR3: CASTAGGATVNEQFF
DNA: TGTGCCAGCACCGCGGGGGGCGCGACTGTCAATGAGCAGTTCTTC

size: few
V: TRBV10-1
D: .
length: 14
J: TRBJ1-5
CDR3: CASIRDRGGQPQHF
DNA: TGCGCCAGCATTCGGGACCGGGGAGGTCAGCCCCAGCATTTT

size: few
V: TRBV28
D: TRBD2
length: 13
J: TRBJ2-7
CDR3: CASSGAGADEQYF
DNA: TGTGCCAGCAGTGGTGCGGGAGCAGACGAGCAGTACTTC

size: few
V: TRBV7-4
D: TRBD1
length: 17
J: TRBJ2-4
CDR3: CASSLAGDRLAKNIQYF
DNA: TGTGCCAGCAGCTTAGCGGGGGACAGACTAGCCAAAAACATTCAGTACTTC

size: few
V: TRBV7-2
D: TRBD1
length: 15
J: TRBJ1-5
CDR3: CASSPGTGDNQPQHF
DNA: TGTGCCAGCAGTCCCGGGACAGGGGACAATCAGCCCCAGCATTTT

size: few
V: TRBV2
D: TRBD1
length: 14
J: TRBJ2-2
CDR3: CASRGQVGTGELFF
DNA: TGTGCCAGCAGAGGACAGGTCGGAACCGGGGAGCTGTTTTTT

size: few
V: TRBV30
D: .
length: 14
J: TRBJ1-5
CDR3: CAWMEGYSNQPQHF
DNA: TGTGCCTGGATGGAGGGATATAGCAATCAGCCCCAGCATTTT

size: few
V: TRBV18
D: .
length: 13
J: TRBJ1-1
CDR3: CASSGTVNTEAFF
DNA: TGTGCCAGCTCAGGAACAGTTAACACTGAAGCTTTCTTT

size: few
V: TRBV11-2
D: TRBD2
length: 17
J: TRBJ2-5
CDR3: CASSLEGLEGTQETQYF
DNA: TGTGCCAGCAGCTTAGAGGGACTAGAGGGGACACAAGAGACCCAGTACTTC

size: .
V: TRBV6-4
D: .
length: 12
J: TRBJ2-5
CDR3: CASSRWPKTQYF
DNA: TGTGCCAGCTCCCGTTGGCCAAAGACCCAGTACTTC